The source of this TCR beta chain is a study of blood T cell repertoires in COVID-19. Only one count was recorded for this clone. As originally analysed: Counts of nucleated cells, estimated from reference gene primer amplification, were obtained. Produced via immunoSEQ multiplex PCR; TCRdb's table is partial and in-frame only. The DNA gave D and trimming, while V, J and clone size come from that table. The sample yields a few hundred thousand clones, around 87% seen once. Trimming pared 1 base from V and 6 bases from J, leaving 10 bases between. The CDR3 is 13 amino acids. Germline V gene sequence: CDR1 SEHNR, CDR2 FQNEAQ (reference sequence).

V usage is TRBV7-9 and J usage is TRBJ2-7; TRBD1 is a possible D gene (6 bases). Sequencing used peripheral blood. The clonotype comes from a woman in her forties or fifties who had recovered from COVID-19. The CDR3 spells CASSLDRAGEQYF. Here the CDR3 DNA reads TGTGCCAGCAGCTTAGACAGGGCAGGCGAGCAGTACTTC.